One sample yielded the 12 T cell receptor beta chains listed below, sequenced in a study of blood T cells in healthy people across ages. A second PCR of 7 to 11 cycles used a sample-barcoded 5' primer and a J-beta primer mix. TCRdb analysed the 5' RACE reads with MiXCR anew, one entry per CDR3 protein. Of under 2 million distinct CDR3 sequences listed, about 31% are singletons. The sequenced sample was blood. The source is a woman in her 30s in good health.

Worth noting for this clonotype: Sequence at one end of the junction differs from germline and may be a read error. J is TRBJ2-7 and V is TRBV7-2; D unresolved. The CDR3 contains 15 residues. The germline gives CDR1 SGHTA, CDR2 FQGNSA. CDR3 nucleotide sequence: TGTGCCAGCAGCATAGCTGGAGTCCGATTTGACGAGCAGTACTTC. Translation: CASSIAGVRFDEQYF. Using reference TRBV7-2 and TRBJ2-7 for the parts outside the CDR3, the full variable domain is GAGVSQSPSNKVTEKGKDVELRCDPISGHTALYWYRQSLGQGLEFLIYFQGNSAPDKSGLPSDRFSAERTGGSVSTLTIQRTQQEDSAVYLCASSIAGVRFDEQYFGPGTRLTVT.

J is TRBJ2-5 and V is TRBV7-3; 11 bases fit TRBD2. CDR1 and CDR2 from the germline V gene are SGHTA and FQGTGA. V shed 5 bases, J shed 4 bases, and the junction held 6 bases outside the gene matches. The CDR3 covers 15 residues. CDR3 loop: CASSITGTSGETQYF. In DNA form, the CDR3 reads TGTGCCAGCAGCATCACCGGGACTAGCGGAGAGACCCAGTACTTC.

This clonotype turned up a few times. This chain uses TRBV7-8 with TRBJ2-1; 10 nucleotides agree with TRBD2. Germline assignment: CDR1 SGHVS and CDR2 FQNEAQ. After removal of 3 bases from V and 6 bases from J, the junction contained 5 bases not matched to a gene. This CDR3 has 15 amino acids. The CDR3 protein is CASSLASGSFNEQFF. CDR3 nucleotides: TGTGCCAGCAGCTTGGCTAGCGGGAGCTTCAATGAGCAGTTCTTC. Variable domain in full (rest from reference TRBV7-8 and TRBJ2-1): GAGVSQSPRYKVAKRGQDVALRCDPISGHVSLFWYQQALGQGPEFLTYFQNEAQLDKSGLPSDRFFAERPEGSVSTLKIQRTQQEDSAVYLCASSLASGSFNEQFFGPGTRLTVL.

This clonotype was counted between two and nine times. This CDR3 is CSVISTEAFF. The CDR3 DNA follows: TGCAGCGTTATTTCCACTGAAGCTTTCTTT. The chain is built from TRBV29-1 and TRBJ1-1; no clear D gene. This CDR3 has 10 residues. The germline CDR1 and CDR2 sequences are SQVTM and ANQGSEA. Trimming removed 5 bases from V and 4 bases from J, with 5 bases in between.

The V gene is TRBV7-9, the J gene TRBJ2-1; D remains ambiguous. From germline, CDR1 is SEHNR and CDR2 FQNEAQ (reference sequence). This CDR3 comprises 12 residues. V lost 7 bases to trimming and J lost 2 bases, with 6 bases between them. CDR3 region: CASIAAYNEQFF. CDR3 coding DNA: TGTGCCAGCATTGCGGCCTACAATGAGCAGTTCTTC.

In its sample, this clonotype was seen many times. The V and J genes are TRBV4-1 and TRBJ2-7, with D tentatively TRBD1 (6 bases). This CDR3 has 14 residues. Per the germline V gene, CDR1 is MGHRA and CDR2 is YSYEKL. The V and J ends lost 0 bases and 7 bases respectively, with 13 bases between them. The chain's CDR3 is CASSQDQGRGEQYF. The CDR3 bases are TGCGCCAGCAGCCAAGATCAGGGGCGAGGAGAGCAGTACTTC.

This chain connects TRBV5-4 to TRBJ2-2; D may be TRBD2 (7 bases). From germline, CDR1 is SGHNT and CDR2 YYREEE (reference sequence). The CDR3 runs 18 residues. V lost 2 bases, J lost 4 bases, and 21 bases lay in between. The CDR3 spells CASSLTGGSPLGTGELFF. DNA for the CDR3: TGTGCCAGCAGCTTAACGGGGGGCAGTCCCCTCGGCACCGGGGAGCTGTTTTTT.

In its sample, this clonotype was seen a few times. V usage is TRBV29-1 and J usage is TRBJ2-2; TRBD2 agrees at 9 bases. The CDR3 sequence is 14 residues long. After removal of 4 bases from V and 5 bases from J, the junction contained 5 bases not matched to a gene. In germline, CDR1 is SQVTM, CDR2 ANQGSEA. The CDR3 sequence is CSVVAGGRTGELFF. In DNA form, the CDR3 reads TGCAGCGTTGTTGCGGGAGGGAGGACCGGGGAGCTGTTTTTT.

This clonotype was picked up many times. The V gene is TRBV12-3 or TRBV12-4, the J gene TRBJ2-7, with D perhaps matching TRBD1 (6 bases). Trimming took 1 base from V and 0 from J, leaving 7 bases between them. The CDR3 extends over 14 amino acids. CDR3 in DNA: TGTGCCAGCAGTTTAGAGGACAGCTCCTACGAGCAGTACTTC. Translated: CASSLEDSSYEQYF.

A few counts support this clonotype. V and J are TRBV20-1 and TRBJ2-7; TRBD2 might be the D (5 bases). Trimming removed 3 bases at V and 5 bases at J, with 14 bases between. The germline gives CDR1 DFQATT, CDR2 SNEGSKA (reference sequence). This CDR3 is built from 13 residues. The CDR3 loop is CSARHGVANEQYF. In nucleotides, the CDR3 is TGCAGTGCTAGGCACGGAGTAGCGAACGAGCAGTACTTC.

Concerning this clonotype: Its ends do not fully match the called genes, so a read error is possible. This chain connects TRBV6-1 to TRBJ1-4, with D unresolved. Germline assignment: CDR1 MNHNS and CDR2 SASEGT. This CDR3 has 15 residues. The CDR3 coding sequence is TGTGCCAACAGTCACCCCCGGCGGATAAATGAAAAACTGTTTTTT. The encoded protein is CANSHPRRINEKLFF.

This clonotype has ten or more counts. The chain uses TRBV20-1 and TRBJ2-7; tentatively, D is TRBD2 (7 bases). This CDR3 is built from 15 residues. CDR1 DFQATT and CDR2 SNEGSKA come from the germline V gene (reference sequence). V lost 2 bases to trimming and J lost 5 bases, with 19 bases between them. CDR3 region: CSARRSRAGGHEQYF. The DNA of the CDR3 is TGCAGTGCTAGACGCTCTAGGGCCGGGGGGCACGAGCAGTACTTC.